The 32 T cell receptor beta chains below were found in one sample sequenced in a study of identical twins. TCRdb used MiXCR to reprocess the 5' RACE reads, holding one entry per CDR3 protein. In the table there are some 690,000 distinct CDR3 sequences, approximately 22% of which are singletons. This sample was shared with a second study, whose subject was T cells expressing NK-cell markers.

Specimen: PBMCs. These receptors all come from a woman younger than 35 in good health.

This clonotype appeared a few times. The chain couples TRBV5-1 to TRBJ2-5, with D perhaps matching TRBD2 (5 bases). The V gene's germline CDR1 is SGHRS and CDR2 YFSETQ. This CDR3 spans 13 amino acids. V was trimmed by 4 bases and J by 10 bases, leaving 17 bases between them. The CDR3, as DNA: TGCGCCAGCAGCCCCGAAGGACTCTACTACCAGTACTTC. As protein: CASSPEGLYYQYF.

This clonotype has more than one count but fewer than ten. This sequence joins TRBV12-3 or TRBV12-4 and TRBJ2-1, with a tentative D call TRBD2 (5 bases). V was pared by 5 bases and J by 10 bases, with 15 bases between. This CDR3 region has 13 residues. The CDR3: CASSPYGNGEQFF. CDR3 nucleotide sequence: TGTGCCAGCAGTCCTTACGGGAACGGGGAGCAGTTCTTC.

This clonotype was recorded many times. The V and J genes are TRBV7-2 and TRBJ2-1, with TRBD2 matching over 12 bases. J was trimmed by 2 bases and V by 6 bases; bases with no gene match: 5. The CDR3 spans 16 residues. The germline CDR1 and CDR2 sequences are SGHTA and FQGNSA. CDR3 nucleotide sequence: TGTGCCAGCAGTTCCCGACTAGCGGGGGCCTACAATGAGCAGTTCTTC. Translated: CASSSRLAGAYNEQFF.

This clonotype was found a few times. V gene TRBV7-9 combines with J gene TRBJ2-5; 11 bases match TRBD1. CDR1 and CDR2 from the germline V gene are SEHNR and FQNEAQ (reference sequence). The trim removed 5 bases at V and 1 base at J, leaving 3 bases unmatched. The CDR3 sequence is 15 residues long. The DNA of the CDR3 is TGTGCCAGCAGCAAAGGGACAGGGGGCCAAGAGACCCAGTACTTC. It is translated as CASSKGTGGQETQYF.

This chain uses TRBV10-1 with TRBJ1-2; D ambiguous. The V and J ends lost 2 bases and 8 bases respectively, with 12 bases between them. The CDR3 has 13 amino acids. CDR1 is WNHNN and CDR2 is SYGVQD in the germline V gene (reference sequence). The CDR3 coding sequence is TGCGCCAGCAGTGAGATACCGGGATGGGGCTACACCTTC. This codes for CASSEIPGWGYTF.

The rearrangement joins TRBV20-1 to TRBJ2-1; D is undetermined. The CDR3 sequence is 12 residues long. V lost 5 bases and J 8 bases, leaving 13 bases between the germline ends. Germline lookup yields CDR1 DFQATT and CDR2 SNEGSKA (reference sequence). The CDR3 DNA reads TGCAGTGCTTCAAGGTCTGTCTATGAGCAGTTCTTC. Translation gives CSASRSVYEQFF.

This clonotype has more than one count but fewer than ten. This sequence joins TRBV13 and TRBJ2-5, with 12 bases aligning to TRBD2. Germline assignment: CDR1 PRHDT and CDR2 FYEKMQ (reference sequence). The CDR3 runs 15 residues. J gave up 5 bases and V 7 bases, and 8 bases lay outside the gene matches. The CDR3 DNA is TGTGCCAGCACCACACCCGGACTAGCGGGGGAGACCCAGTACTTC. Translating it yields CASTTPGLAGETQYF.

This clonotype was found a few times. V and J are TRBV19 and TRBJ2-7; TRBD1 matches 7 bases. The CDR3 consists of 14 residues. Germline V gives CDR1 LNHDA, CDR2 SQIVND (reference sequence). The J segment lost 2 bases and the V segment lost 4 bases, leaving 5 bases of the junction unmatched. The CDR3 DNA reads as TGTGCCAGTAGTAAGGAGACAGGGACCTACGAGCAGTACTTC. It codes for CASSKETGTYEQYF.

The rearrangement uses TRBV12-3 or TRBV12-4 and TRBJ2-4; TRBD2 aligns across 11 bases. This CDR3 has 20 residues. J was trimmed by 0 bases and V by 6 bases; bases with no gene match: 16. The CDR3 is CASSHWDLAGGPIAKNIQYF. The DNA of the CDR3 is TGTGCCAGCAGCCACTGGGATCTAGCGGGGGGACCAATAGCCAAAAACATTCAGTACTTC.

This clonotype was detected only a few times. The chain is built from TRBV5-1 and TRBJ2-7; D is tentatively TRBD1 or TRBD2 (6 bases each). Germline assignment: CDR1 SGHRS and CDR2 YFSETQ. V lost 0 bases to trimming and J lost 2 bases, with 15 bases between them. The CDR3 contains 16 residues. CDR3 in DNA: TGCGCCAGCAGCTTGGCCCCAGGGGAGGAGGCCTACGAGCAGTACTTC. Translated, it gives CASSLAPGEEAYEQYF.

This clonotype turned up a few times. The V gene is TRBV3-1, the J gene TRBJ2-1; 13 bases align to TRBD2. Germline loops: CDR1 LGHDT, CDR2 YNNKEL (reference sequence). The CDR3 totals 19 residues. V shed 1 base, J shed 4 bases, and the junction held 10 bases outside the gene matches. The CDR3 is CASSQGWTSGSRGYNEQFF. The CDR3 bases are TGTGCCAGCAGCCAAGGCTGGACTAGCGGGAGTCGGGGGTACAATGAGCAGTTCTTC.

J is TRBJ2-1 and V is TRBV12-3 or TRBV12-4; D is unclear. CDR3 length: 15 residues. With 6 bases removed from V and 2 bases from J, the gap between germline ends came to 14 bases. The CDR3 region has the DNA TGTGCCAGCAGCCCGCTATCCACTACCTACAATGAGCAGTTCTTC. This translates into CASSPLSTTYNEQFF.

This clonotype was detected many times. This chain connects TRBV6-1 to TRBJ1-2, with TRBD1 identical over 8 bases. Germline V gene sequence: CDR1 MNHNS, CDR2 SASEGT. Trimming removed 10 bases from V and 9 bases from J; junction bases left unmatched: 13. This CDR3 has 13 amino acids. The DNA for the CDR3 is TGTGCCATCAAGCCCAGCCGGGACAGGAGCTACACCTTC. It codes for CAIKPSRDRSYTF.

This clonotype was seen at least ten times. The V and J genes are TRBV29-1 and TRBJ2-7; TRBD2 might be the D (6 bases). The germline CDR1 and CDR2 sequences are SQVTM and ANQGSEA. The V and J ends lost 5 bases and 7 bases respectively, with 18 bases between them. This CDR3 is built from 13 residues. CDR3 residues: CSVQYGGPGEQYF. As DNA, the CDR3 is TGCAGCGTTCAGTACGGGGGTCCGGGGGAGCAGTACTTC.

Comments on this clonotype: At one of its ends the junction is not consistent with the germline gene, which may arise from a read error. V and J are TRBV11-2 and TRBJ2-7; maybe TRBD2 (6 bases). CDR1 and CDR2 (germline): SGHAT, FQNNGV. CDR3 length: 13 residues. This chain's CDR3 is CASSQGRGASIHF. The CDR3 nucleotides read TGTGCCAGCAGCCAGGGACGCGGGGCAAGCATTCACTTC.

The V and J genes are TRBV5-1 and TRBJ1-1; the D gene is possibly TRBD1 (5 bases). CDR3 size: 15 residues. Germline assignment: CDR1 SGHRS and CDR2 YFSETQ. The V and J ends lost 0 bases and 4 bases respectively, with 13 bases between them. The CDR3 loop reads CASSLGLPGVTEAFF. The CDR3 coding sequence is TGCGCCAGCAGCTTGGGCCTCCCGGGGGTCACTGAAGCTTTCTTT.

This clonotype came up a few times. The chain has TRBV5-6 and TRBJ2-7, with D perhaps matching TRBD2 (6 bases). CDR3 length: 19 residues. Germline lookup yields CDR1 SGHDT and CDR2 YYEEEE. The ends were cut back, 0 bases at V and 5 bases at J, with 27 bases in the middle. CDR3 sequence reads: CASSLAVPAGLRRVDEQYF. CDR3 sequence (DNA): TGTGCCAGCAGCTTGGCGGTACCGGCGGGGTTAAGACGAGTCGACGAGCAGTACTTC.

The sample holds a few counts of this clonotype. The V and J genes are TRBV6-6 and TRBJ1-5, with TRBD1 as a possible D gene (5 bases). The V end lost 6 bases, the J end lost 8 bases, and 11 bases lay between the germline ends. CDR3 size: 12 residues. Germline V gene sequence: CDR1 MNHNY, CDR2 SVGAGI (reference sequence). For the CDR3, the DNA is TGTGCCAGCAGCTGGGACGCGGAGCCCCAGCATTTT. Its translation is CASSWDAEPQHF.

The sample holds a few counts of this clonotype. The chain links TRBV18 to TRBJ2-7, with TRBD1 as a possible D gene (6 bases). The V end lost 3 bases, the J end lost 4 bases, and 13 bases lay between the germline ends. This CDR3 has 14 residues. Germline CDR1 KGHSH, CDR2 LQKENI. The CDR3 region has the DNA TGTGCCAGCTCACCGACGTCCACAGGGTACGAGCAGTACTTC. It specifies CASSPTSTGYEQYF.

The chain recombines TRBV11-3 with TRBJ1-2; tentatively, D is TRBD1 (5 bases). This CDR3 region has 14 residues. CDR1 and CDR2 from the germline V gene are SGHNT and YENEEA. Trimming left V 3 bases short and J 3 bases short, with 11 bases between. In DNA form, the CDR3 reads TGTGCCAGCAGCTTCGGGGGTGAGGACTATGGCTACACCTTC. It codes for CASSFGGEDYGYTF.

This clonotype was seen only a few times. V and J are TRBV20-1 and TRBJ1-5; possibly TRBD1 for D (5 bases). From germline, CDR1 is DFQATT and CDR2 SNEGSKA (reference sequence). V dropped 5 bases and J dropped 2 bases, with 10 bases sitting between them. The CDR3 contains 13 residues. CDR3 sequence: CSAPGKGNQPQHF. Here the CDR3 DNA reads TGCAGTGCTCCAGGGAAGGGCAATCAGCCCCAGCATTTT.

The rearrangement joins TRBV13 to TRBJ1-2, with TRBD1 matching over 7 bases. The CDR3 length is 15 residues. V gave up 5 bases and J gave up 4 bases; unmatched junction bases: 10. Germline V CDR1 and CDR2: PRHDT, FYEKMQ (reference sequence). CDR3 sequence: CASSPGGQSAYGYTF. In DNA, the CDR3 is TGTGCCAGCAGCCCTGGGGGACAGAGTGCCTATGGCTACACCTTC.

The chain carries TRBV20-1 and TRBJ2-1; D may match TRBD1 or TRBD2 (5 bases each). V was pared by 4 bases and J by 3 bases, with 10 bases between. Looked up from germline, CDR1 is DFQATT and CDR2 is SNEGSKA (reference sequence). This CDR3 region has 13 residues. Written as DNA, the CDR3 is TGCAGTGCTAAAAGGGACCACTACAATGAGCAGTTCTTC. Translation gives CSAKRDHYNEQFF.

This clonotype was seen ten or more times. The V gene is TRBV20-1, the J gene TRBJ2-7; D possibly corresponds to TRBD1 (6 bases). The V end lost 5 bases, the J end lost 3 bases, and 14 bases lay between the germline ends. Germline assignment: CDR1 DFQATT and CDR2 SNEGSKA (reference sequence). This CDR3 region has 13 residues. The CDR3 nucleotides read TGCAGTGCTCAGGGACAAGGGCTCTACGAGCAGTACTTC. Protein product: CSAQGQGLYEQYF.

This rearrangement joins TRBV7-6 to TRBJ2-5; perhaps D is TRBD1 or TRBD2 (6 bases each). The CDR3 covers 14 residues. Deletions cut 8 bases from V and 2 bases from J, with 15 bases between. In germline, CDR1 is SGHVS, CDR2 FNYEAQ. The CDR3 reads CASGGRGPQETQYF. CDR3 sequence (DNA): TGTGCCAGCGGGGGTCGGGGGCCTCAAGAGACCCAGTACTTC.

This clonotype was counted many times. The chain carries TRBV9 and TRBJ2-1; weak D call: TRBD2 (6 bases). The CDR3 sequence is 15 residues long. Germline CDR1 reads SGDLS; CDR2 reads YYNGEE. V lost 0 bases and J lost 5, with 12 bases in between. DNA of the CDR3: TGTGCCAGCAGCGTAGGCCAGCGGGCCCACAATGAGCAGTTCTTC. This codes for CASSVGQRAHNEQFF.

V is TRBV24-1 and J is TRBJ2-1; TRBD1 might be the D (5 bases). Trimming took 5 bases from V and 6 from J, leaving 19 bases between them. There are 16 residues in the CDR3. Germline values: CDR1 KGHDR, CDR2 SFDVKD. This CDR3 reads CATSAPDRDSRNEQFF. The DNA for the CDR3 is TGTGCCACCAGTGCCCCCGACAGAGACTCTCGCAATGAGCAGTTCTTC.

There are a few counts of this clonotype. The chain joins TRBV5-1 to TRBJ1-1; tentatively, D is TRBD1 (5 bases). This CDR3 region has 15 residues. Germline-derived CDR1 and CDR2 are SGHRS and YFSETQ. V gave up 4 bases and J gave up 8 bases, with 21 bases separating them. The CDR3 spells CASSDGQGYQGEAFF. The CDR3 bases are TGCGCCAGCAGCGATGGTCAAGGTTACCAGGGAGAAGCTTTCTTT.

This clonotype has a handful of counts. The chain has TRBV5-1 and TRBJ2-2, with 7 bases that match TRBD1. This CDR3 has 14 residues. Trimming cost V 5 bases and J 1 base; bases outside gene matches: 2. Germline V CDR1 and CDR2: SGHRS, YFSETQ. The CDR3 reads CASRWTGNTGELFF. The CDR3 DNA reads as TGCGCCAGCAGATGGACAGGGAACACCGGGGAGCTGTTTTTT.

Many counts were recorded for this clonotype. The rearrangement joins TRBV20-1 to TRBJ2-1; D gene uncertain. With 5 bases removed from V and 7 bases from J, the gap between germline ends came to 18 bases. CDR1 is DFQATT and CDR2 is SNEGSKA in the germline V gene (reference sequence). This CDR3 is 14 amino acids long. The CDR3 sequence: CSARRPLVLNEQFF. CDR3 DNA sequence: TGCAGTGCTCGCCGGCCACTCGTATTAAATGAGCAGTTCTTC.

J is TRBJ2-1 and V is TRBV4-3; 11 nucleotides agree with TRBD2. Germline loops: CDR1 LGHNA, CDR2 YSLEER. The trim removed 1 base at V and 12 bases at J, leaving 14 bases unmatched. The CDR3 has 17 amino acids. The CDR3 spells CASSQVSQGLAGGRQFF. The CDR3 coding sequence is TGCGCCAGCAGCCAAGTATCCCAAGGCCTAGCGGGAGGTAGGCAGTTCTTC.

This clonotype was picked up a small number of times. The chain combines TRBV6-9 with TRBJ1-3; TRBD1 is a possible D gene (6 bases). The CDR3 runs 15 residues. CDR1 and CDR2 (germline): MNHGY, SVAAGI. Trimming shortened V by 0 bases and J by 2 bases, and 8 bases separated the two germline ends. CDR3 nucleotide sequence: TGTGCCAGCAGTTATTCATGGACAGCTGGAAACACCATATATTTT. This codes for CASSYSWTAGNTIYF.